The source of this T cell receptor beta chain is a study of OX40 agonist ivuxolimab in advanced cancers. General notes on the study: Ivuxolimab was an agonistic, fully human IgG2 monoclonal antibody directed against OX40 (CD134), a costimulatory receptor. Intravenous ivuxolimab was administered to patients every 2 weeks at six dose levels: 0.01, 0.1, 0.3, 1.5, 3 and 10 mg/kg. Among the roughly 50 dose-escalation patients, around 19 had hepatocellular carcinoma, around 15 melanoma, 9 renal cell carcinoma and 9 head and neck cancer. In the dose-escalation cohort, more than 80% of patients were male, and the mean age was around 65 years with a range of roughly 20 to 79. Prior anti-PD-1, anti-PD-L1 or anti-CTLA-4 therapy was permitted, and checkpoint inhibitors had been received by more than 35% of dose-escalation patients. Three dose-escalation patients achieved partial responses, one with hepatocellular carcinoma and two with cutaneous melanoma. Peripheral TCRbeta sequencing aimed to test whether ivuxolimab altered TCR sequence diversity and caused clonal T-cell expansion. The paper reports the monotherapy dose-escalation portion (N of about 51 patients) of the phase I ivuxolimab trial. General findings and caveats noted by the study authors: In the 0.1-3.0 mg/kg groups, partial responders were among the patients with the lowest normalized peripheral clonal expansion, particularly in CD8+ T cells. Clonal expansion of both CD4+ and CD8+ blood T cells was observed from baseline to week 6 at doses 0.1 to 3.0 mg/kg. Low levels of normalized T-cell clonal expansion were also seen in some patients who did not respond. On average, CD8+ T cells showed more expanded clones than CD4+ T cells after ivuxolimab. The antigen specificity of the clonally expanded peripheral T cells was not determined.

To sequence the TCRbeta CDR3 region, genomic DNA was isolated from the sorted cells. The immunoSEQ Assay was used for sequencing of TCRbeta CDR3 regions. This immuneACCESS table, as held by TCRdb, lists in-frame sequences with V and J called but not all clones. Of the missing ones, under half trace to an unresolved V gene in checked studies; the others have no known cause. Across this sample there are 50,000 to 65,000 clones, with about 91% seen only once. In total, the top ten clones hold 15% to 20% of the sample. For this clone: Its specific antigen is unknown. A junction end diverges from the germline sequence, so it may reflect a read error. The sample holds other DNA sequences that translate to the same CDR3.

The trial excluded patients who had a history of autoimmune disease or who were on systemic immunosuppression. Peripheral blood for TCR sequencing was collected from all dose cohorts at baseline, on cycle 4 day 1, and on cycle 7 day 1. Samples were obtained from an open-label, multicenter, first-in-human phase I dose-escalation trial of ivuxolimab. Adults with locally advanced or metastatic head and neck squamous cell, hepatocellular, melanoma or renal cell carcinoma were enrolled in the trial. Before TCR sequencing, CD4+ T cells and CD8+ T cells were sorted from peripheral blood as separate populations. CDR3 length: 15 amino acids, cysteine to phenylalanine. The sequence is cut down to CDR3 DNA, 45 bases in frame from base 1. Reading the germline V gene gives CDR1 SGDLS and CDR2 YYNGEE.

The rearranged chain carries TRBV9 and TRBJ1-2; the D gene is perhaps TRBD1, on 6 matching bases. Sample: CD4+ or CD8+ T cells sorted from blood, taken in a trial of the OX40 agonist ivuxolimab. This clonotype was obtained from an adult with an advanced solid tumor such as melanoma, head and neck, liver or kidney cancer. The DNA sequence is TGTGCTAGCAGCCCCGGGACACCCTCTAGGGATGGCTACACCTTC. Its protein product is CASSPGTPSRDGYTF.